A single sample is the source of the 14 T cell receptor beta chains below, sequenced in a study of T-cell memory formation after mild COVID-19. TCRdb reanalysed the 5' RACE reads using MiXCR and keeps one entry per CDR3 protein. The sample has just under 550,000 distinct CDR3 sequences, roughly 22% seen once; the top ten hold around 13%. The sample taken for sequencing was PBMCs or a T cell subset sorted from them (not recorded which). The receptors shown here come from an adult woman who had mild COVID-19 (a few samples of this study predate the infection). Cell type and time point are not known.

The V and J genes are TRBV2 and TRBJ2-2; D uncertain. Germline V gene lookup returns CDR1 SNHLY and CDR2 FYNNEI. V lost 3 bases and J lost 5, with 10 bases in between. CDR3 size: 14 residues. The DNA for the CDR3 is TGTGCCAGCAGTGATCGGCAGCGTACCGGGGAGCTGTTTTTT. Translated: CASSDRQRTGELFF. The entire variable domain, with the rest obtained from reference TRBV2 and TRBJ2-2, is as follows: EPEVTQTPSHQVTQMGQEVILRCVPISNHLYFYWYRQILGQKVEFLVSFYNNEISEKSEIFDDQFSVERPDGSNFTLKIRSTKLEDSAMYFCASSDRQRTGELFFGEGSRLTVL.

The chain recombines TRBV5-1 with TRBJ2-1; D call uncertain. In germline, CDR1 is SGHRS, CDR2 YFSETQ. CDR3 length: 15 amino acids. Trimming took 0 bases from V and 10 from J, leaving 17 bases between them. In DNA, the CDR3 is TGCGCCAGCAGCTTGGGGCCAGTAGGTGGTGGGGAGCAGTTCTTC. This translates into CASSLGPVGGGEQFF. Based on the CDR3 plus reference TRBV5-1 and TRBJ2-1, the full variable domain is KAGVTQTPRYLIKTRGQQVTLSCSPISGHRSVSWYQQTPGQGLQFLFEYFSETQRNKGNFPGRFSGRQFSNSRSEMNVSTLELGDSALYLCASSLGPVGGGEQFFGPGTRLTVL.

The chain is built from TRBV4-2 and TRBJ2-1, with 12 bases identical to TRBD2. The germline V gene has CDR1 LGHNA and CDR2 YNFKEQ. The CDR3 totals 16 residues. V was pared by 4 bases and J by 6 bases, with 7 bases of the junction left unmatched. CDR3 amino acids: CASSRERLAGANEQFF. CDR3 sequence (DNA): TGTGCCAGCAGCCGAGAGAGACTAGCGGGAGCCAATGAGCAGTTCTTC.

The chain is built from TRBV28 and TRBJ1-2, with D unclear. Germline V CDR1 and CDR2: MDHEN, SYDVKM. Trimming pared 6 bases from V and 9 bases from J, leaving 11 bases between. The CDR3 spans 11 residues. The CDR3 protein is CASSGSGSYTF. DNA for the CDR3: TGTGCCAGCAGCGGATCGGGCAGCTACACCTTC.

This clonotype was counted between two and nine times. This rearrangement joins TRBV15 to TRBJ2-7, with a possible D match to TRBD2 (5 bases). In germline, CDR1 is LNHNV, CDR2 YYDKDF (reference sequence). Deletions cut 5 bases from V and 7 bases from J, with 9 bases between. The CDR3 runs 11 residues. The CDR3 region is CATSWRREQYF. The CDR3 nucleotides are TGTGCCACCAGCTGGCGGAGGGAGCAGTACTTC.

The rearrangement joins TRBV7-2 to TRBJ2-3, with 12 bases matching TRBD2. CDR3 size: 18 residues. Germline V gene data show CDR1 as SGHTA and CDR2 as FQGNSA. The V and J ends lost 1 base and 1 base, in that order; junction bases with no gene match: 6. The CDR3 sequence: CASSLGLAGGSGTDTQYF. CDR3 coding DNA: TGTGCCAGCAGCTTAGGCCTAGCGGGGGGGAGTGGCACAGATACGCAGTATTTT. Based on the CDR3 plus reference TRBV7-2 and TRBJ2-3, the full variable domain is GAGVSQSPSNKVTEKGKDVELRCDPISGHTALYWYRQSLGQGLEFLIYFQGNSAPDKSGLPSDRFSAERTGGSVSTLTIQRTQQEDSAVYLCASSLGLAGGSGTDTQYFGPGTRLTVL.

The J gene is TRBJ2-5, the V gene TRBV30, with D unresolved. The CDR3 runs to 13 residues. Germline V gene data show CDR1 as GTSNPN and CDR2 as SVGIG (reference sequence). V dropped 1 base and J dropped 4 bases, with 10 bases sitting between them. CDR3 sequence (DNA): TGTGCCTGGAGTGGTAATAGTCGAGAGACCCAGTACTTC. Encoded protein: CAWSGNSRETQYF.

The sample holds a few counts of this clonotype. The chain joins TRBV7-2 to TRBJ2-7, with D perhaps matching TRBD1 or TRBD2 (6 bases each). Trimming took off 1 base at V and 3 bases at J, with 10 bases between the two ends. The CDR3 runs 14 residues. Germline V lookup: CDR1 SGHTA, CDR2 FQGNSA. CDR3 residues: CASSLGRGLYEQYF. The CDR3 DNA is TGTGCCAGCAGCTTAGGTCGGGGGCTCTACGAGCAGTACTTC.

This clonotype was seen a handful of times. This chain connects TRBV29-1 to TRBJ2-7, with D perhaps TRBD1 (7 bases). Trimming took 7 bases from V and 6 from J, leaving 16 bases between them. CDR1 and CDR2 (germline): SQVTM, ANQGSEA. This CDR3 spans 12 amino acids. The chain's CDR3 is CSARDSGREQYF. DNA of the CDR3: TGCAGCGCTCGGGACAGCGGGCGCGAGCAGTACTTC.

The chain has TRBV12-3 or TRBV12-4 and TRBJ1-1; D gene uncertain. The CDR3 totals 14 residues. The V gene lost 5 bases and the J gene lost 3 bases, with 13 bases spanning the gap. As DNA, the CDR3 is TGTGCCAGCAGTAACCGAGAAGAGTACACTGAAGCTTTCTTT. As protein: CASSNREEYTEAFF.

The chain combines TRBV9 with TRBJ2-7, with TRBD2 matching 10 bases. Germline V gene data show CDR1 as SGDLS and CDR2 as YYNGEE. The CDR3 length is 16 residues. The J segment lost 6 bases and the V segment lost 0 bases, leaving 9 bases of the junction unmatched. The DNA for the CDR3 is TGTGCCAGCAGCGTAGGTCAGCGGGAGGGCCTTGGCGAGCAGTACTTC. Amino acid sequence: CASSVGQREGLGEQYF.

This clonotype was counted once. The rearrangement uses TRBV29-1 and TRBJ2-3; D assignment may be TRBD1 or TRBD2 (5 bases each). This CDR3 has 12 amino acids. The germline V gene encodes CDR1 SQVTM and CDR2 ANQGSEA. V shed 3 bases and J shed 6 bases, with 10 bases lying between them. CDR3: CSVELGDDTQYF. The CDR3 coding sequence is TGCAGCGTTGAGTTAGGGGACGATACGCAGTATTTT.

In nucleotides, the CDR3 is TGCAGCGTTGCTGGCGAGCGGGGGGAGGAGTGGTCCGGGGAGCTGTTTTTT. This gives the protein CSVAGERGEEWSGELFF. The genes are TRBV29-1 and TRBJ2-2, with 9 nucleotides matching TRBD2. The germline V gene has CDR1 SQVTM and CDR2 ANQGSEA. This CDR3 spans 17 amino acids. With 4 bases clipped from V and 6 bases from J, the junction kept 15 bases outside the gene matches.

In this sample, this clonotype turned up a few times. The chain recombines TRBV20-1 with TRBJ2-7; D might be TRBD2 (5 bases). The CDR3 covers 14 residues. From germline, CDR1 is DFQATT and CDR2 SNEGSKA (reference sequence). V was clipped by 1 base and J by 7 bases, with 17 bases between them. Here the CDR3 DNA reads TGCAGTGCTAGAGGTTCTAGCTCCAAAGGGGAGCAGTACTTC. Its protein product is CSARGSSSKGEQYF.